These 27 T cell receptor beta chains share one sample of origin, sequenced in a study of human T cells and chemical hapten exposure. Time point here: patch test 2, 6 weeks after DPC sensitization. Treatment denoted: therapeutic diphenylcyclopropenone sensitization with weekly scalp DPC. TCRdb re-called the RACE reads with MiXCR, one entry per CDR3 protein. This table holds over 130,000 distinct CDR3 sequences, about 11% found once. This specimen was whole blood, taken in connection with sensitization to the hapten diphenylcyclopropenone (DPC). These receptors were taken from a woman aged 50 to 60 with alopecia areata. Some clones in this sample may be carry-over from other donors' samples.

The chain employs TRBV6-2 or TRBV6-3 and TRBJ2-3; D may be TRBD2 (5 bases). This CDR3 has 13 residues. Trimming shortened V by 2 bases and J by 2 bases, and 5 bases separated the two germline ends. Germline V lookup: CDR1 MNHEY, CDR2 SVGEGT. CDR3 loop: CASSYDYTDTQYF. The DNA for the CDR3 is TGTGCCAGCAGTTACGACTACACAGATACGCAGTATTTT.

This clonotype appeared many times. This rearrangement joins TRBV7-9 to TRBJ2-3; TRBD2 aligns across 8 bases. Trimming removed 4 bases from V and 2 bases from J; junction bases left unmatched: 5. The CDR3 is 15 amino acids. Germline CDR1 and CDR2: SEHNR and FQNEAQ (reference sequence). CDR3 amino acids: CASSSTSGPTDTQYF. CDR3 bases: TGTGCCAGCAGCTCCACTAGCGGACCCACAGATACGCAGTATTTT. The variable domain in full, with the rest retrieved from reference TRBV7-9 and TRBJ2-3, is DTGVSQNPRHKITKRGQNVTFRCDPISEHNRLYWYRQTLGQGPEFLTYFQNEAQLEKSRLLSDRFSAERPKGSFSTLEIQRTEQGDSAMYLCASSSTSGPTDTQYFGPGTRLTVL.

The J gene is TRBJ2-6, the V gene TRBV6-6, with TRBD1 as a possible D gene (5 bases). This CDR3 is 16 amino acids long. V was clipped by 2 bases and J by 4 bases, with 12 bases between them. Germline values: CDR1 MNHNY, CDR2 SVGAGI (reference sequence). The CDR3 loop reads CASSYGQGTGANVLTF. The CDR3 DNA reads as TGTGCCAGCAGTTACGGGCAGGGTACCGGGGCCAACGTCCTGACTTTC.

The sample holds many counts of this clonotype. V is TRBV20-1 and J is TRBJ2-1; 12 bases fit TRBD2. The germline CDR1 and CDR2 sequences are DFQATT and SNEGSKA (reference sequence). This CDR3 spans 15 amino acids. The V segment lost 0 bases and the J segment 7 bases; nucleotides outside the gene matches: 4. As DNA, the CDR3 is TGCAGTGCTAGAGATGGACTAGCGGGAACTAATGAGCAGTTCTTC. Its translation is CSARDGLAGTNEQFF.

The chain combines TRBV12-3 or TRBV12-4 with TRBJ1-5; D possibly corresponds to TRBD1 (5 bases). Trimming left V 1 base short and J 1 base short, with 5 bases between. CDR3 length: 14 residues. The DNA of the CDR3 is TGTGCCAGCAGTTTAGGGACAAGCAATCAGCCCCAGCATTTT. Encoded protein: CASSLGTSNQPQHF.

This clonotype has only a few counts. The V call is TRBV20-1, the J call TRBJ1-1, with D tentatively TRBD1 (6 bases). The CDR3 length is 13 residues. The V and J ends lost 1 base and 1 base respectively, with 7 bases between them. From germline, CDR1 is DFQATT and CDR2 SNEGSKA (reference sequence). The CDR3, as DNA: TGCAGTGCTAGAGGGACAGCGAACACTGAAGCTTTCTTT. It yields the protein CSARGTANTEAFF.

This clonotype was seen at least ten times. CDR3 nucleotides: TGTGCCAGCAGCCTATACAATGAGCAGTTCTTC. This encodes CASSLYNEQFF. V gene TRBV3-1 combines with J gene TRBJ2-1; D gene ambiguous. V lost 4 bases and J 4 bases, leaving 2 bases between the germline ends. The CDR3 is 11 amino acids. Germline V CDR1 and CDR2: LGHDT, YNNKEL (reference sequence).

On this clonotype: A much larger clone sits a single nucleotide away, making a read error possible. The chain links TRBV20-1 to TRBJ2-5; TRBD2 agrees at 7 bases. The J segment lost 2 bases and the V segment lost 0 bases, leaving 0 bases of the junction unmatched. Germline V lookup: CDR1 DFQATT, CDR2 SNEGSKA (reference sequence). The CDR3 runs to 13 residues. The CDR3 sequence is CSARERGQETQYF. For the CDR3, the DNA is TGCAGTGCTAGAGAGCGGGGGCAAGAGACCCAGTACTTC.

The chain combines TRBV9 with TRBJ1-3; the match to TRBD1 covers 7 bases. V was pared by 9 bases and J by 4 bases, with 4 bases of the junction left unmatched. The CDR3 totals 12 residues. Germline assignment: CDR1 SGDLS and CDR2 YYNGEE. The CDR3 loop is CATQGQGNTIYF. In DNA form, the CDR3 reads TGTGCCACCCAGGGACAGGGAAACACCATATATTTT.

The chain employs TRBV7-2 and TRBJ1-2; TRBD1 matches at 11 bases. CDR1 SGHTA and CDR2 FQGNSA come from the germline V gene. V was clipped by 5 bases and J by 3 bases; unmatched bases: 14. There are 18 residues in the CDR3. The CDR3 protein is CASSPRTGGTMWDYGYTF. The CDR3 DNA follows: TGTGCCAGCAGCCCCCGGACAGGGGGCACAATGTGGGACTATGGCTACACCTTC.

This clonotype has more than one count but fewer than ten. The rearrangement links TRBV7-9 to TRBJ2-7; D tentatively reads TRBD1 or TRBD2 (6 bases each). The CDR3 length is 16 residues. In germline, CDR1 is SEHNR, CDR2 FQNEAQ (reference sequence). Trimming stripped 2 bases from V and 3 bases from J, with 17 bases between. The CDR3 bases are TGTGCCAGCAGCTTACCCGTTGGGGGGCAGATCTACGAGCAGTACTTC. This sequence encodes CASSLPVGGQIYEQYF.

This clonotype was counted at least ten times. The CDR3 coding sequence is TGCGCCAGCAGCGTCCTAGCGGGAGTGGGAGACCAAGAGACCCAGTACTTC. Translation gives CASSVLAGVGDQETQYF. The V and J genes are TRBV5-1 and TRBJ2-5, with 10 bases that match TRBD2. The CDR3 loop spans 17 amino acids. Germline V gene sequence: CDR1 SGHRS, CDR2 YFSETQ. V shed 4 bases and J 0 bases; nucleotides not matched to a gene: 9.

This clonotype came up a few times. The chain recombines TRBV29-1 with TRBJ2-5; 7 nucleotides align to TRBD2. V trimming: 7 bases; J trimming: 3 bases; junction bases outside the gene matches: 11. The germline V gene encodes CDR1 SQVTM and CDR2 ANQGSEA. The CDR3 is 14 amino acids. The CDR3 loop reads CSASFGGGKETQYF. For the CDR3, the DNA is TGCAGCGCCTCCTTTGGCGGGGGAAAAGAGACCCAGTACTTC.

The V call is TRBV12-3 or TRBV12-4, the J call TRBJ2-4; no clear D. CDR3 length equals 11 residues. Deletions cut 3 bases from V and 9 bases from J, with 6 bases between. This chain's CDR3 is CASSLESIQYF. The CDR3 DNA sequence: TGTGCCAGCAGTTTGGAGAGCATTCAGTACTTC.

This sequence joins TRBV30 and TRBJ2-6; D uncertain. This CDR3 region has 15 residues. CDR1 is GTSNPN and CDR2 is SVGIG in the germline V gene (reference sequence). The V and J ends lost 5 bases and 3 bases respectively, with 14 bases between them. The CDR3 spells CAWRHDGVGANVLTF. Written as DNA, the CDR3 is TGTGCCTGGCGCCATGATGGGGTTGGGGCCAACGTCCTGACTTTC.

This clonotype was found a few times. This sequence joins TRBV6-2 or TRBV6-3 and TRBJ2-2; 10 bases match TRBD2. Germline V lookup: CDR1 MNHEY, CDR2 SVGEGT. V shed 5 bases, J shed 5 bases, and the junction held 8 bases outside the gene matches. This CDR3 has 16 amino acids. The CDR3 DNA reads as TGTGCCAGCAGTGGGCAGCTAGCGGGAGTTACCGGGGAGCTGTTTTTT. Its protein is CASSGQLAGVTGELFF.

The chain has TRBV20-1 and TRBJ2-7; no definite D call. With 3 bases removed from V and 6 bases from J, the gap between germline ends came to 18 bases. Germline-derived CDR1 and CDR2 are DFQATT and SNEGSKA (reference sequence). This CDR3 is built from 14 residues. In nucleotides, the CDR3 is TGCAGTGCTAGCCGGTCCCTCCCGTTACGCGAGCAGTACTTC. It is translated as CSASRSLPLREQYF.

This chain joins TRBV20-1 and TRBJ2-1, with 14 nucleotides matching TRBD2. This CDR3 comprises 14 residues. Trimming cost V 3 bases and J 9 bases; bases outside gene matches: 4. Germline V CDR1 and CDR2: DFQATT, SNEGSKA (reference sequence). CDR3: CSASGTSGRTEQFF. In nucleotides, the CDR3 is TGCAGTGCTAGCGGGACTAGCGGGAGAACTGAGCAGTTCTTC.

The table lists this clonotype with many counts. The J gene is TRBJ2-3, the V gene TRBV7-2, with D perhaps matching TRBD1 (5 bases). Trimming stripped 3 bases from V and 5 bases from J, with 12 bases between. Germline V gene lookup returns CDR1 SGHTA and CDR2 FQGNSA. The CDR3 loop spans 14 amino acids. The CDR3 sequence: CASSFGRAIDTQYF. CDR3 DNA sequence: TGTGCCAGCAGCTTTGGCAGGGCAATAGATACGCAGTATTTT.

This clonotype was counted at least ten times. The gene calls are TRBV5-1 and TRBJ1-5; D gene uncertain. CDR1 SGHRS and CDR2 YFSETQ come from the germline V gene. The V end lost 1 base, the J end lost 2 bases, and 10 bases lay between the germline ends. The CDR3 consists of 15 residues. In DNA form, the CDR3 reads TGCGCCAGCAGCTTGTCGGCCGGGGGCAATCAGCCCCAGCATTTT. As protein: CASSLSAGGNQPQHF.

This rearrangement joins TRBV5-5 to TRBJ2-6; D unclear. CDR3 size: 14 residues. CDR1 and CDR2 from the germline V gene are SGHKS and YYEKEE (reference sequence). Trimming took off 3 bases at V and 4 bases at J, with 8 bases between the two ends. CDR3 region: CASSSLLGANVLTF. The CDR3 coding sequence is TGTGCCAGCAGCTCCCTGCTGGGGGCCAACGTCCTGACTTTC.

This clonotype showed up just a few times. The chain couples TRBV7-2 to TRBJ2-5; perhaps TRBD2 as D (5 bases). The germline V and J ends were trimmed by 2 bases and 2 bases, with 12 bases remaining between them. The V gene's germline CDR1 is SGHTA and CDR2 FQGNSA. The CDR3 length is 15 residues. The CDR3 is CASSLRRRTQETQYF. CDR3 nucleotide sequence: TGTGCCAGCAGCTTACGTCGACGGACTCAAGAGACCCAGTACTTC.

The chain joins TRBV11-2 to TRBJ2-1; D ambiguous. Trimming shortened V by 1 base and J by 10 bases, and 8 bases separated the two germline ends. CDR1 and CDR2 (germline): SGHAT, FQNNGV. This CDR3 is 12 amino acids long. The CDR3 bases are TGTGCCAGCAGCTTAGGTCCTTACGAGCAGTTCTTC. Translated: CASSLGPYEQFF. Full variable domain (outside the CDR3, taken from reference TRBV11-2 and TRBJ2-1): EAGVAQSPRYKIIEKRQSVAFWCNPISGHATLYWYQQILGQGPKLLIQFQNNGVVDDSQLPKDRFSAERLKGVDSTLKIQPAKLEDSAVYLCASSLGPYEQFFGPGTRLTVL.

This clonotype was observed at least ten times. The V call is TRBV13, the J call TRBJ2-2, with D maybe TRBD1 (5 bases). The CDR3 extends over 15 amino acids. V was cut by 4 bases and J by 2 bases, with 11 bases left in between. Germline CDR1 is PRHDT and CDR2 is FYEKMQ (reference sequence). The CDR3 sequence is CASSSVGPNTGELFF. The CDR3 DNA reads as TGTGCCAGCAGCTCTGTGGGGCCCAACACCGGGGAGCTGTTTTTT.

This clonotype was seen many times. The chain links TRBV6-1 to TRBJ2-4; possible D gene TRBD1, 5 bases. This CDR3 has 16 residues. Germline V lookup: CDR1 MNHNS, CDR2 SASEGT. Trimming removed 4 bases from V and 1 base from J, with 14 bases in between. The CDR3 loop reads CASSVQGKTAKNIQYF. The CDR3 DNA reads TGTGCCAGCAGTGTCCAGGGAAAAACGGCCAAAAACATTCAGTACTTC.

This clonotype was detected many times. The CDR3 DNA is TGCGCCAGCAGCTTGGCCGACCGATACCAAGAGACCCAGTACTTC. This gives the protein CASSLADRYQETQYF. This chain links TRBV5-1 with TRBJ2-5, with D uncertain. Trimming took 0 bases from V and 0 from J, leaving 9 bases between them. Germline values: CDR1 SGHRS, CDR2 YFSETQ. The CDR3 is 15 residues long. The full variable domain, with the rest looked up from reference TRBV5-1 and TRBJ2-5, is KAGVTQTPRYLIKTRGQQVTLSCSPISGHRSVSWYQQTPGQGLQFLFEYFSETQRNKGNFPGRFSGRQFSNSRSEMNVSTLELGDSALYLCASSLADRYQETQYFGPGTRLLVL.

This clonotype was seen only a few times. This rearrangement joins TRBV7-9 to TRBJ2-6; TRBD2 is a possible D gene (5 bases). Looked up from germline, CDR1 is SEHNR and CDR2 is FQNEAQ (reference sequence). Trimming pared 4 bases from V and 4 bases from J, leaving 11 bases between. CDR3 length: 15 residues. CDR3 protein: CASSSTGSGANVLTF. CDR3 coding DNA: TGTGCCAGCAGCTCCACGGGGAGCGGGGCCAACGTCCTGACTTTC.